This TCR beta chain was profiled in a study of blood T cell repertoires in COVID-19. Study-level background: PBMCs, B-cell-depleted T cells, or T cells were the source of the cDNA or gDNA that made up the material.

The data were produced by immunoSEQ multiplex PCR, yet TCRdb's version contains in-frame clones alone and is incomplete. In the table there are about 93,000 clones, approximately 88% of which are singletons. This receptor was obtained from a man in his fifties or sixties with COVID-19, enrolled during active disease. The sequenced material came from peripheral blood.

The CDR3 nucleotides are TGTGCCAGCAGCCCGGATTTGGGGGGGAGCACAGATACGCAGTATTTT. Translating gives CASSPDLGGSTDTQYF. The chain combines TRBV5-4 with TRBJ2-3; the match to TRBD2 covers 7 bases. V shed 4 bases, J shed 0 bases, and the junction held 8 bases outside the gene matches. CDR1 is SGHNT and CDR2 is YYREEE in the germline V gene (reference sequence). The CDR3 runs 16 residues.